Listed here are 13 T cell receptor beta chains from one sample, sequenced in a study of cytomegalovirus exposure and HLA in healthy donors. PCR primers comprised 60 Vbeta and 13 Jbeta primers. Repertoires were generated with immunoSEQ multiplex PCR, while TCRdb's copy carries only in-frame clones and drops some. The sample holds 57,000 or so clones; 75% to 85% are singletons and the top ten take 51%. Sequencing was done on a sample of PBMCs. All receptors come from a man aged 50-59 years in good health and CMV-seropositive.

This clone has just a few counts. V is TRBV7-8 and J is TRBJ1-1; the D is unclear. CDR3 length: 13 amino acids. Germline values: CDR1 SGHVS, CDR2 FQNEAQ. V shed 0 bases and J shed 7 bases, with 9 bases lying between them. CDR3 sequence: CASSLAGEFEAFF. DNA for the CDR3: TGTGCCAGCAGCTTAGCGGGCGAATTTGAAGCTTTCTTT.

The rearrangement links TRBV5-4 to TRBJ2-3; the D gene is possibly TRBD2 (7 bases). Germline CDR1 reads SGHNT; CDR2 reads YYREEE (reference sequence). This CDR3 contains 16 residues. V lost 2 bases to trimming and J lost 0 bases, with 13 bases between them. The CDR3 DNA reads TGTGCCAGCAGCTTTGGGGGGGCAGCTAGCACAGATACGCAGTATTTT. As protein: CASSFGGAASTDTQYF.

The J gene is TRBJ2-7, the V gene TRBV19; maybe TRBD1 (6 bases). Trimming removed 9 bases at V and 7 bases at J, with 22 bases between. Germline loops: CDR1 LNHDA, CDR2 SQIVND (reference sequence). This CDR3 has 14 residues. DNA of the CDR3: TGTGCCAGGATTCCAGGGGCGCACTTAAGGGAGCAGTACTTC. Encoded protein: CARIPGAHLREQYF.

CDR3 nucleotide sequence: TGTGCCAGTAGTATCCAGTTATATCAGCCCCAGCATTTT. Amino acid sequence: CASSIQLYQPQHF. The V gene is TRBV19, the J gene TRBJ1-5, with unresolved D. This CDR3 has 13 amino acids. Germline V lookup: CDR1 LNHDA, CDR2 SQIVND (reference sequence). V dropped 3 bases and J dropped 5 bases, with 8 bases sitting between them.

The chain recombines TRBV6-5 with TRBJ1-2, with 7 bases aligning to TRBD1. The CDR3 length is 13 residues. CDR1 MNHEY and CDR2 SVGAGI come from the germline V gene. After removal of 2 bases from V and 4 bases from J, the junction contained 1 base not matched to a gene. The CDR3 sequence: CASSYGQAYGYTF. CDR3 DNA: TGTGCCAGCAGTTACGGACAGGCCTATGGCTACACCTTC.

This clone was observed once. This sequence joins TRBV30 and TRBJ1-6; 7 bases map to TRBD1. The CDR3 is 14 residues long. Per the germline V gene, CDR1 is GTSNPN and CDR2 is SVGIG (reference sequence). J was trimmed by 7 bases and V by 2 bases; bases with no gene match: 5. The CDR3 sequence is CAWSRQGGNSPLHF. Written as DNA, the CDR3 is TGTGCCTGGAGTCGGCAGGGGGGAAATTCACCCCTCCACTTT.

The chain uses TRBV5-4 and TRBJ1-5; 7 bases match TRBD1. Unmatched junction bases numbered 9, after V lost 4 bases and J lost 2 bases. Germline loops: CDR1 SGHNT, CDR2 YYREEE (reference sequence). The CDR3 has 16 residues. Here the CDR3 reads CASSQDRGQGNQPQHF. The CDR3 coding sequence is TGTGCCAGCAGCCAGGATAGGGGGCAGGGCAATCAGCCCCAGCATTTT. Based on the CDR3 plus reference TRBV5-4 and TRBJ1-5, the full variable domain is ETGVTQSPTHLIKTRGQQVTLRCSSQSGHNTVSWYQQALGQGPQFIFQYYREEENGRGNFPPRFSGLQFPNYSSELNVNALELDDSALYLCASSQDRGQGNQPQHFGDGTRLSIL.

With regard to this clone: An end of the junction does not agree with germline; a read error may underlie this. The chain has TRBV2 and TRBJ1-1; D might be TRBD1 (6 bases). CDR3 length equals 11 residues. CDR1 is SNHLY, CDR2 FYNNEI, per germline. The CDR3 is CASREGGQAFF. CDR3 in DNA: TGTGCCAGCAGAGAAGGGGGGCAGGCTTTCTTT.

The chain carries TRBV5-6 and TRBJ1-2; D perhaps matches TRBD1 (6 bases). The ends were cut back, 9 bases at V and 1 base at J, with 13 bases in the middle. Germline-derived CDR1 and CDR2 are SGHDT and YYEEEE. There are 13 residues in the CDR3. The chain's CDR3 is CATRDINNYGYTF. DNA for the CDR3: TGTGCCACCCGGGACATCAATAACTATGGCTACACCTTC.

This chain uses TRBV5-8 with TRBJ1-5, with 10 bases identical to TRBD1. J gave up 0 bases and V 3 bases, and 3 bases lay outside the gene matches. Per the germline V gene, CDR1 is SGHTS and CDR2 is YDEGEE. The CDR3 runs 16 residues. The CDR3 reads CASSWGQGISNQPQHF. The CDR3 DNA is TGTGCCAGCAGCTGGGGACAGGGGATTAGCAATCAGCCCCAGCATTTT.

V and J are TRBV7-2 and TRBJ2-1; tentatively, D is TRBD1 (5 bases). The CDR3 runs to 15 residues. Germline V lookup: CDR1 SGHTA, CDR2 FQGNSA. V lost 1 base and J 7 bases, leaving 14 bases between the germline ends. CDR3 sequence: CASSLDGAGMNEQFF. For the CDR3, the DNA is TGTGCCAGCAGCTTAGATGGCGCAGGGATGAATGAGCAGTTCTTC.

This clone has more than one count but fewer than ten. Germline and junction disagree at one end, which may indicate a read error. This sample includes further DNA sequences coding for the same CDR3. This chain connects TRBV28 to TRBJ1-2, with a possible D match to TRBD1 (6 bases). The CDR3 contains 14 residues. Germline loops: CDR1 MDHEN, CDR2 SYDVKM. The CDR3 DNA follows: TGTGCCAGCATCCAACAGGGCGCGATTGCTGGCTACAACTTC. It specifies CASIQQGAIAGYNF.

The V call is TRBV6-1, the J call TRBJ2-7; 7 nucleotides match TRBD1. V was clipped by 7 bases and J by 3 bases; unmatched bases: 6. Germline V gene data show CDR1 as MNHNS and CDR2 as SASEGT. The CDR3 is 13 amino acids. The DNA for the CDR3 is TGTGCCAGCAATGGACAGGTGAACTACGAGCAGTACTTC. This codes for CASNGQVNYEQYF.